This T cell receptor beta chain is from a study of T cell responses to AZD1222 COVID-19 vaccine. Whole-study findings and limits: Donors were mostly white British, more females; clonal diversity possibly underestimated.

The CDR3 has 15 amino acids. Per the germline V gene, CDR1 is MDHEN and CDR2 is SYDVKM. J was trimmed by 7 bases and V by 5 bases; bases with no gene match: 6. Method: immunoSEQ multiplex PCR; TCRdb's copy keeps in-frame clones and lacks some. In the table there are about 120,000 clones, around 84% of which are singletons. A remark on this clone: Its antigen is unknown.

The chain carries TRBV28 and TRBJ1-6; 9 nucleotides line up with TRBD1. This receptor was obtained from an adult who received the AZD1222 COVID-19 vaccine. The source was peripheral blood, collected 28 days after the second AZD1222 dose. CDR3 nucleotide sequence: TGTGCCAGCAGTATTCGGGACAGGGTGAATTCACCCCTCCACTTT. This codes for CASSIRDRVNSPLHF.